Listed below are T cell receptor beta chains from one sample, sequenced in a study of T cell responses to AZD1222 COVID-19 vaccine. The data were produced by immunoSEQ multiplex PCR, yet TCRdb's version contains in-frame clones alone and is incomplete. The data show roughly 80,000 clones, about nine tenths seen once. Material: peripheral blood, obtained 28 days after the second AZD1222 dose. The source of these receptors is an adult who received the AZD1222 COVID-19 vaccine. Both conserved end residues are part of each CDR3. Fields, in order: CDR3 protein, D gene, J gene, V gene, clone size. D genes are given only for firm matches. Size is stated for part of the rows, as once, few or many counts, or as a class when the clone is expanded.

CSVARLAGIYNEQFF TRBD2 TRBJ2-1 TRBV29-1 NA
CASSVQGVSHTEAFF TRBD1 TRBJ1-1 TRBV9 NA
CASSEKRQGGDKAFF TRBD1 TRBJ1-1 TRBV5-1 NA
CASSSTLDRAGFF TRBD1 TRBJ2-1 TRBV6-5 NA
CASTQGSRSGYTF NA TRBJ1-2 TRBV6-5 NA
CASSDTTQGFDGYTF NA TRBJ1-2 TRBV9 NA
CSVDRGTANTEAFF TRBD1 TRBJ1-1 TRBV29-1 NA
CASTSGLSHEQFF NA TRBJ2-1 TRBV19 NA
CATLTSGSTDTQYF TRBD2 TRBJ2-3 TRBV10-3 NA
CASGGGPFPRINEQFF NA TRBJ2-1 TRBV28 NA
CASSPRPGQGADGYTF TRBD1 TRBJ1-2 TRBV18 once
CASSLNTGGNQPQHF NA TRBJ1-5 TRBV5-5 once
CASSPHRDGYTGELFF NA TRBJ2-2 TRBV23-1 NA
CASNERSEKLFF NA TRBJ1-4 TRBV19 NA
CASSERLTRDSYNEQFF NA TRBJ2-1 TRBV9 NA
CASSLGGSADTQYF TRBD2 TRBJ2-3 TRBV7-9 NA
CASRGDKAGTYNEQFF NA TRBJ2-1 TRBV11-2 NA
CASSLGTGPGNQPQHF TRBD1 TRBJ1-5 TRBV5-1 NA
CASSQGGTSAQETQYF TRBD2 TRBJ2-5 TRBV6-1 NA
CASSFGGPNQPQHF NA TRBJ1-5 TRBV11-3 NA
CASSIDLGGTYEQYF NA TRBJ2-7 TRBV19 NA
CASSFEGLAYEQYF NA TRBJ2-7 TRBV11-3 NA
CASREEGQAHEQYF TRBD1 TRBJ2-7 TRBV6-5 NA
CASSLRGTGGLKNIQYF TRBD1 TRBJ2-4 TRBV7-2 NA
CASSLGQASYEQYF NA TRBJ2-7 TRBV7-2 NA
CASSPLAGGINEQFF TRBD2 TRBJ2-1 TRBV6-5 NA
CASSQVDRWGYGYTF NA TRBJ1-2 TRBV3-1/TRBV3-2 once
CASLGLAGGTDTQYF TRBD2 TRBJ2-3 TRBV5-1 NA
CASTSRRTGRIDEQYF TRBD1 TRBJ2-7 TRBV5-4 NA
CASSQPQDTEAFF NA TRBJ1-1 TRBV3-1/TRBV3-2 NA